This TCR beta chain was sequenced for a study of regulatory T cells in long-lasting Graves disease. This CDR3 spans 14 amino acids. Deletions cut 7 bases from V and 8 bases from J, with 20 bases between. Germline CDR1 MDHEN, CDR2 SYDVKM. Time point meaning: newly diagnosed GD, antithyroid drugs for less than 3 months. From PBMCs, RNA was extracted and then used to make the TCR library. This clonotype was counted at least ten times. Building of the TCR beta libraries involved iRepertoire HTBI primers and Arm-PCR of CDR3 regions. One entry per CDR3 protein, called by TCRdb with MiXCR from the multiplex PCR reads. This table holds hundreds of thousands of distinct CDR3 sequences, 15% to 20% found once. This same sample was also taken into another study, of T cells in Graves' hyperthyroidism and ophthalmopathy. Turning to that study: Classification by a 13 V-J model distinguished ophthalmopathy from stable hyperthyroidism.

The chain recombines TRBV28 with TRBJ1-1; D is uncertain. The sample in question was peripheral blood mononuclear cells (PBMCs), obtained at new diagnosis, from a patient treated with antithyroid drugs. This TCR came from a woman aged 30 to 39 with Graves disease. CDR3 in amino acids: CASIGETFKNEAFF. The DNA for the CDR3 is TGTGCCAGCATAGGAGAGACTTTTAAGAACGAAGCTTTCTTT.